This TCR beta chain came from a study of T cells expressing NK-cell markers (TCRdb year 2020). The study in broad terms: Three sorted T-cell subsets (CD3+CD56+NKG2C+, CD3+CD56+NKG2C- and CD3+CD56-NKG2C+) from under ten donors had their TCR beta-chain repertoires profiled. Libraries were sequenced as 2 x 150 bp reads on Illumina HiSeq 2000/2500, MiSeq or NextSeq. Of the eight sequenced donors, seven were found to be HCMV-seropositive and one was found to be HCMV-seronegative. The study sequenced eight donors, all healthy volunteers chosen at random: three men and five women.

Concerning this clonotype: Its antigen is not yet known.

The full study reports these points: Those dominant clonotypes were again the most abundant among CD3+CD56-NKG2C+ cells in a handful of donors, at about 25-60.1%. In a handful of donors, the dominant CD3+CD56+NKG2C+ clonotypes ranked among the top 10 CD8+ clonotypes, making up 1.0-7.0% of CD8+ T cells. It remained unclear whether the expanded NKG2C-expressing T cell clones were specific for HCMV antigens.

To determine HCMV serostatus, a commercial ELISA kit was used to detect HCMV-specific IgG in serum. Ficoll density gradient centrifugation was used to isolate peripheral blood mononuclear cells from blood. Sequencing relied on an Illumina HiSeq 2000. TCR beta cDNA libraries were made by 5'RACE template switching that added a universal primer site and unique molecular identifiers. Priming for cDNA synthesis came from the TCR beta constant segment, and two successive PCR amplification steps followed. Under the source paper's analysis protocol: MIGEC was used to demultiplex reads and group reads by UMI, and MiTCR was used to assemble and quantify clonotypes. To exclude erroneous sequences, any TCR cDNA sequence not supported by at least two reads was discarded. The tcR package was used for downstream repertoire analysis, and clonotypes were matched across fractions by CDR3 nucleotide sequence plus V segment. VDJmatch was used to annotate antigen specificity against VDJdb, with one amino acid substitution in CDR3 allowed. TCRdb reprocessed the reads and assigns one entry to each CDR3 protein sequence, leaving out DNA. These V and J calls originate from TCRdb's pipeline instead of the authors' own analysis. The table for this sample lists about 160,000 distinct CDR3 sequences. Roughly 21% of the sample is held by the ten biggest clonotypes.

The CDR3 measures 14 amino acids from cysteine to phenylalanine. There is no recorded DNA. The germline V gene supplies CDR1 MNHEY and CDR2 SVGAGI. Specimen: blood T cells: a sorted CD56 or NKG2C T cell subset, CD4+ or CD8+ T cells, or bulk PBMC T cells (not recorded which). The sequence links TRBV6-5 to TRBJ1-2; TCRdb's assignment of TRBD1 cannot be checked, as there is no DNA. This TCR was recovered from a man aged 18-75 years in good health. The CDR3 protein is CASSYGGGNYGYTF.